This entry concerns a single TCR beta chain. This entry belongs to a study of control samples from healthy donors and cancer patients. The CDR3 sequence is 15 residues long. The J segment lost 5 bases and the V segment lost 2 bases, leaving 7 bases of the junction unmatched. Looked up from germline, CDR1 is SGDLS and CDR2 is YYNGEE. Sequencing was performed with immunoSEQ multiplex PCR; in TCRdb, only in-frame clones are kept and a portion is missing. The table lists 85,000 to 100,000 clones, roughly four fifths of them singletons. The chain employs TRBV9 and TRBJ2-3, with 8 bases aligning to TRBD2. Sequenced input: blood. The clonotype originates from a man aged 55 to 70 in good health. CDR3 in amino acids: CASSVGTGGQDTQYF. As DNA, the CDR3 is TGTGCCAGCAGCGTGGGAACGGGGGGGCAAGATACGCAGTATTTT.